The source of this T cell receptor (beta chain) is a study of technical replicates of blood from several donors. Generated by immunoSEQ multiplex PCR, the TCRdb table keeps only in-frame clones and is missing some. Counted here are some 17,000 clones, about nine tenths occurring once; the ten biggest clones make up 10% to 15%. The CDR3 runs to 14 residues. Germline V gene lookup returns CDR1 MNHEY and CDR2 SMNVEV (reference sequence). J was trimmed by 6 bases and V by 3 bases; bases with no gene match: 6. This clonotype was obtained from a human donor in good health. The chain links TRBV27 to TRBJ2-7; 9 bases agree with TRBD1. The specimen sequenced was PBMCs. CDR3 protein: CASSFGTGMGEQYF. CDR3 bases: TGTGCCAGCAGTTTCGGGACAGGGATGGGCGAGCAGTACTTC.